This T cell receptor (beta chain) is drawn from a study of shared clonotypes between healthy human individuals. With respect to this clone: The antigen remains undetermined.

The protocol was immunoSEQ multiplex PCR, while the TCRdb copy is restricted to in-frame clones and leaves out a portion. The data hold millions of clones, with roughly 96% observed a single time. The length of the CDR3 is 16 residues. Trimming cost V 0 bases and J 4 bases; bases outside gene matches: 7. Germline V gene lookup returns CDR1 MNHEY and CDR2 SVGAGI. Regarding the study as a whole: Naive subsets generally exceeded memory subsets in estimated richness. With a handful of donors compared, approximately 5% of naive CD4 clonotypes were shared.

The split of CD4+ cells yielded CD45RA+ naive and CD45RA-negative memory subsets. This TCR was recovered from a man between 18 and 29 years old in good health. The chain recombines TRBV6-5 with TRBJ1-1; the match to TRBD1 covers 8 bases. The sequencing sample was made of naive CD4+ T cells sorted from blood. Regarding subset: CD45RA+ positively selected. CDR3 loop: CASSYSIGQGITEAFF. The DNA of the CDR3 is TGTGCCAGCAGTTACTCGATTGGACAGGGTATCACTGAAGCTTTCTTT.